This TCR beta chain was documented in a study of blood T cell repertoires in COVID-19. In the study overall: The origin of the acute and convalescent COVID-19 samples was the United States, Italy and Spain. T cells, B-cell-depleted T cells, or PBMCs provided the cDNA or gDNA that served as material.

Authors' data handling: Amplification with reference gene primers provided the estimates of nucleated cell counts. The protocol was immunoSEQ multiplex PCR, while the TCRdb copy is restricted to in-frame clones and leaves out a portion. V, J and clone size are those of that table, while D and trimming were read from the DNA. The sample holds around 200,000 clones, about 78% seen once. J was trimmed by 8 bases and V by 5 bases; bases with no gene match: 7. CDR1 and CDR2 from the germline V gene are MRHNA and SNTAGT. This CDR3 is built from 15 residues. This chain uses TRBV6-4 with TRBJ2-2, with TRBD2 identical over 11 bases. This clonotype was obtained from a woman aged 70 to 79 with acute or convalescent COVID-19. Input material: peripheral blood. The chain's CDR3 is CASSPQTSGKGELFF. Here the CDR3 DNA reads TGTGCCAGCAGTCCACAGACTAGCGGGAAGGGGGAGCTGTTTTTT.